The 30 T cell receptor beta chains given below trace back to one sample, sequenced in a study of shared clonotypes between healthy human individuals. Data came from immunoSEQ multiplex PCR; TCRdb stores just in-frame clones and leaves some out. Of 450,000 to 500,000 clones listed, 65% to 85% are singletons. Sample: PBMCs. The receptors originated from a woman aged 40 to 50 in good health. Some clones in this sample may be carry-over from other donors' samples.

Remarks on this clone: It differs at one base from a far larger clone, so likely a read error. This specimen includes other DNA sequences encoding the same CDR3. This chain links TRBV28 with TRBJ2-2, with TRBD2 matching 10 bases. V shed 8 bases, J shed 11 bases, and the junction held 11 bases outside the gene matches. Looked up from germline, CDR1 is MDHEN and CDR2 is SYDVKM. The length of the CDR3 is 14 residues. Here the CDR3 DNA reads TGTGCCAGCTGGGCTAGCGGGAGTGGCGGTGAGCTGTTTTTT. Its protein product is CASWASGSGGELFF. Filled out from reference TRBV28 and TRBJ2-2, the complete variable domain reads DVKVTQSSRYLVKRTGEKVFLECVQDMDHENMFWYRQDPGLGLRLIYFSYDVKMKEKGDIPEGYSVSREKKERFSLILESASTNQTSMYLCASWASGSGGELFFGEGSRLTVL.

This clone has only a few counts. This chain uses TRBV28 with TRBJ2-5; D is perhaps TRBD1 or TRBD2 (5 bases each). CDR3 size: 15 residues. Per the germline V gene, CDR1 is MDHEN and CDR2 is SYDVKM. The V and J ends lost 5 bases and 5 bases respectively, with 18 bases between them. Here the CDR3 reads CASSPGPLQAETQYF. Written as DNA, the CDR3 is TGTGCCAGCAGTCCGGGACCCCTCCAAGCGGAGACCCAGTACTTC.

About this clone itself: A far larger clone is a single base away, which makes a read error likely. The chain recombines TRBV30 with TRBJ2-1; D ambiguous. The CDR3 consists of 12 residues. Germline CDR1 is GTSNPN and CDR2 is SVGIG (reference sequence). The ends were cut back, 3 bases at V and 2 bases at J, with 5 bases in the middle. The CDR3, as DNA: TGTGCCTGGAGCTGCGCCTACAATGAGCAGTTCTTC. This translates into CAWSCAYNEQFF.

Points on this clone: The sample carries other DNA sequences with the same CDR3. The chain combines TRBV28 with TRBJ2-7; possible D gene TRBD2, 6 bases. CDR3 size: 12 residues. The germline V and J ends were trimmed by 9 bases and 2 bases, with 11 bases remaining between them. Germline CDR1 reads MDHEN; CDR2 reads SYDVKM. CDR3 residues: CASAGLPYEQYF. CDR3 coding DNA: TGTGCCAGTGCGGGGCTACCCTACGAGCAGTACTTC.

The J gene is TRBJ1-1, the V gene TRBV14; TRBD1 matches at 8 bases. Losses at the gene ends were 1 base for V and 4 bases for J; bases not matched to a gene: 2. The CDR3 is 14 amino acids. Germline V gene data show CDR1 as SGHDN and CDR2 as FVKESK. CDR3 bases: TGTGCCAGCAGCCAAGCACAGGGGGGCACTGAAGCTTTCTTT. This codes for CASSQAQGGTEAFF.

The chain uses TRBV7-8 and TRBJ1-5; D might be TRBD1 (6 bases). The germline V gene has CDR1 SGHVS and CDR2 FQNEAQ. Trimming shortened V by 1 base and J by 4 bases, and 14 bases separated the two germline ends. This CDR3 region has 16 residues. The CDR3 DNA reads as TGTGCCAGCAGCTTAGAACGGGACAATTGGAATCAGCCCCAGCATTTT. It specifies CASSLERDNWNQPQHF.

The rearrangement links TRBV11-3 to TRBJ2-2; the match to TRBD2 covers 9 bases. CDR3 length: 18 residues. V lost 4 bases and J lost 4; bases outside the gene matches: 13. Germline loops: CDR1 SGHNT, CDR2 YENEEA. The CDR3 sequence: CASSSESGTSRSTGELFF. CDR3 nucleotide sequence: TGTGCCAGCAGCTCCGAATCCGGGACTAGCAGATCCACCGGGGAGCTGTTTTTT.

On this clone: A far larger clone is one nucleotide away, so this likely arose from a read error. The CDR3 carries no conserved terminal phenylalanine or tryptophan, so it likely arises from a read error. Other DNA sequences in this sample translate to the same CDR3. The chain combines TRBV29-1 with TRBJ1-2; tentatively, D is TRBD1 (5 bases). Trimming cost V 4 bases and J 2 bases, with 8 bases left between them. Looked up from germline, CDR1 is SQVTM and CDR2 is ANQGSEA. The CDR3 runs 12 residues. The CDR3 DNA is TGCAGCGTTGGGACATCAAACTATGGCTACACCTTA. This translates into CSVGTSNYGYTL.

The genes are TRBV7-2 and TRBJ2-7; D may be TRBD1 (5 bases). CDR3 length: 14 amino acids. Between the trimmed V and J ends, which lost 0 bases and 4 bases, there was a span of 10 bases. CDR1 and CDR2 from the germline V gene are SGHTA and FQGNSA. CDR3 DNA: TGTGCCAGCAGCTTAGCTCCAGGGCCTTACGAGCAGTACTTC. As protein: CASSLAPGPYEQYF.

In regard to this clone: A read error is likely here: a far larger clone is one base away. The V gene is TRBV30, the J gene TRBJ2-7; D is undetermined. Germline CDR1 GTSNPN, CDR2 SVGIG (reference sequence). V was pared by 6 bases and J by 5 bases, with 23 bases between. The CDR3 length is 15 residues. The CDR3 reads CACSPTTPVGNEQYF. As DNA, the CDR3 is TGTGCCTGTAGTCCGACCACACCTGTGGGGAACGAGCAGTACTTC.

In its sample, this clone was seen once. The chain is built from TRBV29-1 and TRBJ1-1, with 7 bases matching TRBD1. This CDR3 has 14 amino acids. The V gene end was trimmed by 5 bases and the J gene end by 4 bases; junction bases not matched to a gene: 10. Per germline, CDR1 SQVTM and CDR2 ANQGSEA. CDR3 residues: CSVQIRGRGTEAFF. The CDR3 coding sequence is TGCAGCGTTCAAATCAGGGGGAGAGGCACTGAAGCTTTCTTT. Complete variable domain (other parts from reference TRBV29-1 and TRBJ1-1): SAVISQKPSRDICQRGTSLTIQCQVDSQVTMMFWYRQQPGQSLTLIATANQGSEATYESGFVIDKFPISRPNLTFSTLTVSNMSPEDSSIYLCSVQIRGRGTEAFFGQGTRLTVV.

This clone was counted many times. This CDR3 is also generated by other DNA sequences in the sample. The CDR3, as DNA: TGTGCCAGCAATCCCGGGACCAGCAATCAGCCCCAGCATTTT. It is translated as CASNPGTSNQPQHF. The V gene is TRBV25-1, the J gene TRBJ1-5; D may be TRBD1 (5 bases). The length of the CDR3 is 14 residues. The ends were cut back, 7 bases at V and 1 base at J, with 11 bases in the middle. Germline V gives CDR1 MGHDK, CDR2 SYGVNS. Full variable domain (missing parts from reference TRBV25-1 and TRBJ1-5): EADIYQTPRYLVIGTGKKITLECSQTMGHDKMYWYQQDPGMELHLIHYSYGVNSTEKGDLSSESTVSRIRTEHFPLTLESARPSHTSQYLCASNPGTSNQPQHFGDGTRLSIL.

Concerning this clone: A read error is likely here: a far larger clone is one base away. The chain uses TRBV5-1 and TRBJ1-4; D ambiguous. Trimming removed 4 bases at V and 7 bases at J, with 14 bases between. CDR1 is SGHRS, CDR2 YFSETQ, per germline. The CDR3 is made up of 14 amino acids. In DNA, the CDR3 is TGCGCCAGCAGCCCCTTCGGAGGGCGTGAAAAACTGTTTTTT. It encodes CASSPFGGREKLFF.

This chain links TRBV5-1 with TRBJ2-5, with 8 bases that match TRBD2. The junction had 10 bases not matched to a gene; V was cut back by 7 bases and J by 2 bases. Germline V lookup: CDR1 SGHRS, CDR2 YFSETQ. This CDR3 has 15 amino acids. This CDR3 is CASGRGSGTQETQYF. The DNA for the CDR3 is TGCGCCAGCGGTCGTGGTAGCGGGACTCAAGAGACCCAGTACTTC.

A single count supports this clone. The likely explanation is a read error, given a far larger clone one base away. Different DNA sequences within this sample yield the same CDR3. This chain links TRBV2 with TRBJ2-7; possibly TRBD2 for D (6 bases). V was clipped by 9 bases and J by 2 bases, with 14 bases between them. Germline V gives CDR1 SNHLY, CDR2 FYNNEI. The CDR3 totals 13 residues. This CDR3 reads CASGGRTTYEQYF. CDR3 DNA sequence: TGTGCCAGTGGGGGACGGACTACCTACGAGCAGTACTTC.

The chain carries TRBV9 and TRBJ1-1; 9 nucleotides align to TRBD1. This CDR3 comprises 15 residues. In germline, CDR1 is SGDLS, CDR2 YYNGEE. Trimming at V came to 3 bases and at J to 3 bases, leaving 6 bases not matched to a gene. The CDR3 sequence: CASSDRQGEYTEAFF. In nucleotides, the CDR3 is TGTGCCAGCAGCGACAGACAGGGGGAGTACACTGAAGCTTTCTTT.

A note on this clone: A junction boundary mismatches the germline segment, possibly from a read error. The genes are TRBV6-6 and TRBJ2-5, with D possibly being TRBD2 (5 bases). Looked up from germline, CDR1 is MNHNY and CDR2 is SVGAGI (reference sequence). The CDR3 consists of 13 residues. CDR3 nucleotides: TGCGCCAGCAGTTATGCCGGGGAAGAGGCCCAGTACTTC. As protein: CASSYAGEEAQYF.

Concerning this clone: A much larger clone is a single base away; this may be a read error. The chain employs TRBV6-5 and TRBJ2-1, with 9 positions matching TRBD2. This CDR3 spans 16 amino acids. V gave up 4 bases and J gave up 9 bases; unmatched junction bases: 13. Germline V gene data show CDR1 as MNHEY and CDR2 as SVGAGI. CDR3 nucleotide sequence: TGTGCCAGCAGTTCGATTTCTAGCGGGATGGCGAGTGAGCAGTTCTTC. Its translation: CASSSISSGMASEQFF.

CDR3 nucleotide sequence: TGCGCCAGCAGCGAGGTTGGGGGGTACGAGCAGTACTTC. It translates to CASSEVGGYEQYF. The chain links TRBV5-1 to TRBJ2-7; weak D call: TRBD2 (6 bases). The ends were cut back, 4 bases at V and 4 bases at J, with 12 bases in the middle. The CDR3 loop spans 13 amino acids. The germline CDR1 and CDR2 sequences are SGHRS and YFSETQ.

As for this clone: The likely explanation is a read error, given a far larger clone one base away. In the same sample, other DNA sequences code for this CDR3. The genes are TRBV6-1 and TRBJ2-6, with D tentatively TRBD1 (5 bases). The CDR3 spans 13 residues. Germline V gene data show CDR1 as MNHNS and CDR2 as SASEGT. The CDR3 nucleotides read TGTGCCACACATAGCTCTGGGGCCAACGTCCTTACTTTC. The encoded protein is CATHSSGANVLTF.

The chain recombines TRBV18 with TRBJ2-7; perhaps TRBD2 as D (6 bases). This CDR3 contains 15 residues. The V and J ends lost 4 bases and 1 base respectively, with 14 bases between them. Germline V gene data show CDR1 as KGHSH and CDR2 as LQKENI. The CDR3 DNA sequence: TGTGCCAGCTCACTTGTTAGCGGAAGATCCTACGAGCAGTACTTC. It is translated as CASSLVSGRSYEQYF.

The rearrangement links TRBV19 to TRBJ2-1; 8 nucleotides align to TRBD1. The CDR3 has 15 amino acids. CDR1 is LNHDA, CDR2 SQIVND, per germline (reference sequence). V shed 0 bases and J 3 bases; nucleotides not matched to a gene: 1. In DNA, the CDR3 is TGTGCCAGTAGTATAGATACAGGGGGCTACAATGAGCAGTTCTTC. Protein: CASSIDTGGYNEQFF. Together with reference TRBV19 and TRBJ2-1, the CDR3 gives the full variable domain: DGGITQSPKYLFRKEGQNVTLSCEQNLNHDAMYWYRQDPGQGLRLIYYSQIVNDFQKGDIAEGYSVSREKKESFPLTVTSAQKNPTAFYLCASSIDTGGYNEQFFGPGTRLTVL.

V and J are TRBV4-3 and TRBJ2-1, with 8 bases lining up with TRBD1. The germline V gene encodes CDR1 LGHNA and CDR2 YSLEER. This CDR3 region has 18 residues. Trimming cost V 0 bases and J 7 bases; bases outside gene matches: 14. CDR3 DNA sequence: TGCGCCAGCAGCCAAGATCTGGGAGTAGGACAGGGACTGAATGAGCAGTTCTTC. Its translation is CASSQDLGVGQGLNEQFF.

The chain has TRBV28 and TRBJ1-5, with 10 nucleotides matching TRBD1. CDR3 length equals 15 residues. With V trimmed by 7 bases and J by 7 bases, 10 bases remained unmatched. Germline V lookup: CDR1 MDHEN, CDR2 SYDVKM. Here the CDR3 DNA reads TGTGCCAGCACCGGACAGGGGGTAAGGCGCCAGCCCCAGCATTTT. Translated, it gives CASTGQGVRRQPQHF.

The rearrangement links TRBV7-3 to TRBJ2-1; 11 bases fit TRBD2. Per germline, CDR1 SGHTA and CDR2 FQGTGA. The CDR3 spans 14 residues. V was clipped by 4 bases and J by 6 bases; unmatched bases: 2. The CDR3 bases are TGTGCCAGCAGCTACGGGACTAGCGGCAATGAGCAGTTCTTC. Its protein product is CASSYGTSGNEQFF.

The rearrangement uses TRBV10-3 and TRBJ2-7, with TRBD2 matching 9 bases. The J segment lost 5 bases and the V segment lost 4 bases, leaving 3 bases of the junction unmatched. There are 13 residues in the CDR3. Germline loops: CDR1 ENHRY, CDR2 SYGVKD. The CDR3 sequence is CAISGASGDEQYF. CDR3 sequence (DNA): TGTGCCATCAGTGGGGCTAGCGGGGACGAGCAGTACTTC.

V is TRBV7-2 and J is TRBJ2-5; D gene ambiguous. Germline V gene sequence: CDR1 SGHTA, CDR2 FQGNSA. V dropped 3 bases and J dropped 1 base, with 6 bases sitting between them. The CDR3 has 13 amino acids. The chain's CDR3 is CASSFVSQETQYF. For the CDR3, the DNA is TGTGCCAGCAGCTTTGTCAGCCAAGAGACCCAGTACTTC.

This chain uses TRBV29-1 with TRBJ2-7; 10 bases map to TRBD2. V shed 7 bases, J shed 2 bases, and the junction held 17 bases outside the gene matches. Germline loops: CDR1 SQVTM, CDR2 ANQGSEA. CDR3 length equals 17 residues. The CDR3: CSALGSVSGRKAYEQYF. CDR3 DNA: TGCAGCGCACTAGGGAGTGTTAGCGGGAGGAAGGCCTACGAGCAGTACTTC.

V gene TRBV9 combines with J gene TRBJ2-7; no firm D call. The CDR3 consists of 12 residues. The V gene lost 3 bases and the J gene lost 6 bases, with 10 bases spanning the gap. The germline V gene has CDR1 SGDLS and CDR2 YYNGEE. CDR3 amino acids: CASSAPRVEQYF. For the CDR3, the DNA is TGTGCCAGCAGCGCCCCCCGCGTCGAGCAGTACTTC.

This chain links TRBV30 with TRBJ2-5; TRBD1 matches 9 bases. The J call may be mistaken, given a closer DNA end match to TRBJ2-7. The CDR3 extends over 11 amino acids. Germline V gene lookup returns CDR1 GTSNPN and CDR2 SVGIG (reference sequence). The CDR3 coding sequence is TGTGCCTGGGGACAGGGGAACGAGCAGTACTTC. Translating gives CAWGQGNEQYF.